The 20 T cell receptor beta chains reported below all come from one sample, sequenced in a study of sequential checkpoint blockade in melanoma. Sequencing used immunoSEQ multiplex PCR; TCRdb keeps in-frame clones, though not all of them. Of around 13,000 clones listed, about 73% were seen once; the top ten hold about a third. Treatment meaning: randomized to nivolumab then ipilimumab (arm A) or the reverse (arm B). The sequencing here drew on CD8+ T cells sorted from blood (inferred from file names), taken from a patient given nivolumab and ipilimumab in sequence. The receptors come from a human donor with melanoma.

The V call is TRBV14, the J call TRBJ1-5; D unresolved. Trimming took off 3 bases at V and 9 bases at J, with 9 bases between the two ends. The CDR3 runs to 12 residues. Germline V gene data show CDR1 as SGHDN and CDR2 as FVKESK. CDR3 sequence: CASSQSSGPQHF. DNA of the CDR3: TGTGCCAGCAGCCAGTCCTCGGGGCCCCAGCATTTT.

The V gene is TRBV5-4, the J gene TRBJ2-5; TRBD1 is a possible D gene (5 bases). The DNA end lines up better with TRBJ2-7; the J call may be wrong. The CDR3 spans 14 residues. The germline gives CDR1 SGHNT, CDR2 YYREEE (reference sequence). The CDR3 DNA follows: TGTGCCAGCAGCTTGGAGACAGTGGGCTACGAGCAGTACTTC. This gives the protein CASSLETVGYEQYF.

The V call is TRBV7-3, the J call TRBJ2-2; 8 bases are a match to TRBD2. This CDR3 is built from 17 residues. The V and J ends lost 5 bases and 8 bases, in that order; junction bases with no gene match: 16. Germline values: CDR1 SGHTA, CDR2 FQGTGA. The CDR3 is CASSLRSAGVPPGELFF. The CDR3 nucleotides read TGTGCCAGCAGCCTAAGGTCAGCGGGAGTCCCTCCGGGGGAGCTGTTTTTT.

The chain recombines TRBV4-1 with TRBJ2-7, with TRBD2 as a possible D gene (6 bases). In germline, CDR1 is MGHRA, CDR2 YSYEKL. The CDR3 consists of 16 residues. V dropped 5 bases and J dropped 0 bases, with 17 bases sitting between them. This chain's CDR3 is CASSEGLTGPSYEQYF. The CDR3 DNA follows: TGCGCCAGCAGCGAGGGACTCACCGGACCCTCCTACGAGCAGTACTTC.

The CDR3 protein is CASRRGYEQYF. In DNA form, the CDR3 reads TGTGCCAGCAGACGGGGCTACGAGCAGTACTTC. This chain uses TRBV27 with TRBJ2-7, with D maybe TRBD2 (5 bases). This CDR3 has 11 residues. V was trimmed by 6 bases and J by 3 bases, leaving 6 bases between them. The germline CDR1 and CDR2 sequences are MNHEY and SMNVEV (reference sequence).

The chain uses TRBV9 and TRBJ2-7, with 8 bases that match TRBD1. The CDR3 covers 12 residues. The V and J ends lost 3 bases and 6 bases, in that order; junction bases with no gene match: 2. Germline V gene lookup returns CDR1 SGDLS and CDR2 YYNGEE. The CDR3 is CASSETGVEQYF. The CDR3 region has the DNA TGTGCCAGCAGCGAGACAGGGGTCGAGCAGTACTTC. The full variable domain, completed using reference TRBV9 and TRBJ2-7, is DSGVTQTPKHLITATGQRVTLRCSPRSGDLSVYWYQQSLDQGLQFLIQYYNGEERAKGNILERFSAQQFPDLHSELNLSSLELGDSALYFCASSETGVEQYFGPGTRLTVT.

This clone has more than one count but fewer than ten. The junction departs from the called germline gene at one end, perhaps through a read error. This sequence joins TRBV7-9 and TRBJ1-3; the match to TRBD1 covers 8 bases. CDR1 SEHNR and CDR2 FQNEAQ come from the germline V gene (reference sequence). There are 12 residues in the CDR3. The CDR3 DNA is TGTGCCTGCAGGGGGCACGGAAACACCATATATTTT. Protein sequence: CACRGHGNTIYF.

The chain joins TRBV7-9 to TRBJ2-7; 10 bases are shared with TRBD2. Germline V CDR1 and CDR2: SEHNR, FQNEAQ (reference sequence). V lost 5 bases and J lost 3; bases outside the gene matches: 10. This CDR3 is built from 16 residues. CDR3 region: CASSPPTSGQIYEQYF. The CDR3 DNA reads as TGTGCCAGCAGCCCGCCGACTAGCGGGCAAATCTACGAGCAGTACTTC.

The V gene is TRBV11-3, the J gene TRBJ2-1; 12 positions agree with TRBD2. CDR1 SGHNT and CDR2 YENEEA come from the germline V gene. This CDR3 is 16 amino acids long. The V gene end was trimmed by 5 bases and the J gene end by 10 bases; junction bases not matched to a gene: 12. This CDR3 reads CASSNPSGGGPLEQFF. The CDR3 DNA reads TGTGCCAGCAGCAATCCTAGCGGGGGGGGCCCTCTGGAGCAGTTCTTC. The full variable domain, in which reference TRBV11-3 and TRBJ2-1 provide the parts outside the CDR3, is EAGVVQSPRYKIIEKKQPVAFWCNPISGHNTLYWYLQNLGQGPELLIRYENEEAVDDSQLPKDRFSAERLKGVDSTLKIQPAELGDSAVYLCASSNPSGGGPLEQFFGPGTRLTVL.

V and J are TRBV28 and TRBJ2-3; 9 bases fit TRBD1. This CDR3 is 15 amino acids long. Germline V gene sequence: CDR1 MDHEN, CDR2 SYDVKM. After removal of 6 bases from V and 4 bases from J, the junction contained 8 bases not matched to a gene. In DNA form, the CDR3 reads TGTGCCAGCAGAAGCCGGGACAGGGTAGCAGATACGCAGTATTTT. This gives the protein CASRSRDRVADTQYF.

This clone turned up a few times. The chain is built from TRBV7-9 and TRBJ1-1; no clear D gene. The CDR3 is made up of 14 amino acids. The V end was cut by 5 bases, the J end by 0 bases, with 10 bases between. Looked up from germline, CDR1 is SEHNR and CDR2 is FQNEAQ (reference sequence). CDR3 in amino acids: CASSGLVLNTEAFF. As DNA, the CDR3 is TGTGCCAGCAGCGGACTGGTATTGAACACTGAAGCTTTCTTT.

The rearrangement uses TRBV9 and TRBJ2-7; a weak D match, TRBD1 (6 bases). The CDR3 has 14 residues. Germline V gene sequence: CDR1 SGDLS, CDR2 YYNGEE. The V end lost 5 bases, the J end lost 3 bases, and 15 bases lay between the germline ends. The CDR3 reads CASSLGQRDYEQYF. In DNA form, the CDR3 reads TGTGCCAGCAGTTTGGGACAAAGGGACTACGAGCAGTACTTC.

There are a few counts of this clone. The rearrangement links TRBV9 to TRBJ2-7; 13 bases are shared with TRBD2. V lost 4 bases, J lost 7 bases, and 8 bases stayed unmatched. The CDR3 sequence is 15 residues long. Germline CDR1 SGDLS, CDR2 YYNGEE. In DNA form, the CDR3 reads TGTGCCAGCAGCCCAACGGGACTAGCGGGAAGGGAGCAGTACTTC. The encoded protein is CASSPTGLAGREQYF.

The rearrangement links TRBV14 to TRBJ2-6; 10 bases agree with TRBD1. There are 18 residues in the CDR3. Germline trimming cut 4 bases from V and 2 bases from J; bases unmatched to any gene: 8. Germline values: CDR1 SGHDN, CDR2 FVKESK. The CDR3 bases are TGTGCCAGCAGCCTCCGGGACAGGGGTACGCCTGGGGCCAACGTCCTGACTTTC. Residues: CASSLRDRGTPGANVLTF.

The V gene is TRBV9, the J gene TRBJ1-2; TRBD1 matches 9 bases. CDR1 SGDLS and CDR2 YYNGEE come from the germline V gene. The CDR3 covers 12 residues. The J segment lost 7 bases and the V segment lost 3 bases, leaving 1 base of the junction unmatched. The CDR3 here is CASSGTGVGYTF. The CDR3 coding sequence is TGTGCCAGCAGCGGGACAGGGGTTGGCTACACCTTC.

V and J are TRBV27 and TRBJ2-1, with 8 nucleotides matching TRBD2. J was trimmed by 9 bases and V by 5 bases; bases with no gene match: 6. The CDR3 extends over 13 amino acids. Looked up from germline, CDR1 is MNHEY and CDR2 is SMNVEV (reference sequence). CDR3 in amino acids: CASSPWTSLEQFF. The CDR3 DNA reads TGTGCCAGCAGTCCCTGGACTAGCCTTGAGCAGTTCTTC.

The gene calls are TRBV7-2 and TRBJ2-6; tentatively, D is TRBD1 (7 bases). Trimming took off 5 bases at V and 0 bases at J, with 14 bases between the two ends. The germline gives CDR1 SGHTA, CDR2 FQGNSA. The CDR3 spans 17 residues. In DNA, the CDR3 is TGTGCCAGCAGCCTCGGACAGGACTACTCTGGGGCCAACGTCCTGACTTTC. Its protein product is CASSLGQDYSGANVLTF.

The chain recombines TRBV9 with TRBJ1-1; D is undetermined. This CDR3 contains 14 residues. The germline gives CDR1 SGDLS, CDR2 YYNGEE. Trimming cost V 4 bases and J 5 bases, with 15 bases left between them. The chain's CDR3 is CASSPGAPRTEAFF. The CDR3, as DNA: TGTGCCAGCAGCCCCGGCGCGCCGCGGACTGAAGCTTTCTTT.

This chain connects TRBV4-2 to TRBJ2-3, with 8 bases lining up with TRBD1. Losses at the gene ends were 0 bases for V and 3 bases for J; bases not matched to a gene: 5. The germline gives CDR1 LGHNA, CDR2 YNFKEQ. The CDR3 covers 16 residues. CDR3 amino acids: CASSQDLTGGTDTQYF. For the CDR3, the DNA is TGTGCCAGCAGCCAAGATCTCACAGGGGGGACAGATACGCAGTATTTT.

This clone was seen more than once but under ten times. The chain links TRBV6-1 to TRBJ1-1, with D perhaps matching TRBD1 (6 bases). This CDR3 is 14 amino acids long. Germline assignment: CDR1 MNHNS and CDR2 SASEGT. Trimming pared 6 bases from V and 1 base from J, leaving 12 bases between. The CDR3 DNA sequence: TGTGCCAGCAGACCCCCACAGGGGAACACTGAAGCTTTCTTT. This sequence encodes CASRPPQGNTEAFF.